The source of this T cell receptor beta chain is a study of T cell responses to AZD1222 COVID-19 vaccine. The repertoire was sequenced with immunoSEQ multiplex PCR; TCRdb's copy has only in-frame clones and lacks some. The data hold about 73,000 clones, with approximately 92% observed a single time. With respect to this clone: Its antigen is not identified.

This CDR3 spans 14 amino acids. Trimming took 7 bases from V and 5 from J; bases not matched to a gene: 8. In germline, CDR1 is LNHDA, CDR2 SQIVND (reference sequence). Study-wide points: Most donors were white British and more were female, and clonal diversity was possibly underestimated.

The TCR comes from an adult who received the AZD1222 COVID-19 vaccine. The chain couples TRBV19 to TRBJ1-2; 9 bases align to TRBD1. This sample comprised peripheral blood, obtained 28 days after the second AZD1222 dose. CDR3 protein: CASTPGQGRYGYTF. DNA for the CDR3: TGTGCCAGTACCCCGGGACAGGGTCGGTATGGCTACACCTTC.